This T cell receptor (beta chain) originates from a study of blood T cell repertoires in COVID-19. On the study more broadly: Spain, Italy and the United States supplied samples that represented acute and convalescent COVID-19.

From germline, CDR1 is SNHLY and CDR2 FYNNEI. Germline trimming cut 6 bases from V and 4 bases from J; bases unmatched to any gene: 10. CDR3 length: 15 residues. Libraries were prepared by immunoSEQ multiplex PCR; TCRdb keeps only in-frame clonotypes and omits some of them. Counted here are some 82,000 clones, 91% occurring once; the ten biggest clones make up under 2.5%. The rearrangement links TRBV2 to TRBJ1-1; 8 nucleotides align to TRBD1. The sequence derives from a woman aged 45-65 years in a cohort sampled during active COVID-19. Sequenced input: peripheral blood. CDR3 nucleotides: TGTGCCAGCAGCCGGGACAGGAGTTTTGGCACTGAAGCTTTCTTT. It codes for CASSRDRSFGTEAFF.